Following are 10 T cell receptor beta chains from one sample sequenced in a study of Graves' ophthalmopathy and Graves' hyperthyroidism. The authors amplified TCR beta CDR3 regions, and they did so from RNA transcripts for repertoire sequencing. A first-round RT-PCR used HTBI primers, followed by a second-round multiplex PCR. TCRdb redid the calling of the multiplex PCR reads with MiXCR, one entry per CDR3 protein. Here the sample spans 650,000 to 800,000 distinct CDR3 sequences, roughly two fifths being singletons. Sequencing was done on a sample of peripheral blood. These receptors were taken from an adult man with Graves' ophthalmopathy.

This sequence joins TRBV6-6 and TRBJ2-5; D gene unclear. Germline CDR1 and CDR2: MNHNY and SVGAGI (reference sequence). The ends were cut back, 11 bases at V and 2 bases at J, with 12 bases in the middle. This CDR3 comprises 12 residues. CDR3 DNA: TGTGCCTCCGCCGCCCAACAAGAGACCCAGTACTTC. Its protein product is CASAAQQETQYF.

The rearrangement uses TRBV2 and TRBJ2-2; 7 positions match TRBD1. This CDR3 has 14 residues. J was trimmed by 3 bases and V by 6 bases; bases with no gene match: 4. The V gene's germline CDR1 is SNHLY and CDR2 FYNNEI. Here the CDR3 reads CASRFGTDTGELFF. CDR3 nucleotide sequence: TGTGCCAGCAGGTTCGGGACAGACACCGGGGAGCTGTTTTTT.

This clonotype was detected ten times or more. This chain connects TRBV5-8 to TRBJ2-5; the match to TRBD1 covers 10 bases. J gave up 5 bases and V 4 bases, and 2 bases lay outside the gene matches. CDR3 length: 13 amino acids. The germline V gene has CDR1 SGHTS and CDR2 YDEGEE. The CDR3 nucleotides are TGTGCCAGCAGCGGGACAGGGGAGGAGACCCAGTACTTC. Its protein is CASSGTGEETQYF.

This clonotype was picked up many times. At one boundary the junction diverges from the germline segment, which might be a read error. The J gene is TRBJ2-5, the V gene TRBV7-7; 7 nucleotides line up with TRBD2. CDR3 length equals 13 residues. From germline, CDR1 is SSHAT and CDR2 FNYEAQ (reference sequence). As DNA, the CDR3 is TGTGCTAGCAGCGGGGCAAACCAAGAGACCCAGTACTTC. This sequence encodes CASSGANQETQYF.

In this sample, this clonotype turned up a few times. The V and J genes are TRBV14 and TRBJ2-7; 8 bases map to TRBD2. The germline CDR1 and CDR2 sequences are SGHDN and FVKESK. V was clipped by 5 bases and J by 2 bases; unmatched bases: 11. The CDR3 length is 16 residues. CDR3: CASSTESGSFTYEQYF. As DNA, the CDR3 is TGTGCCAGCAGCACAGAAAGCGGGAGCTTTACCTACGAGCAGTACTTC.

This clonotype came up a few times. V and J are TRBV5-4 and TRBJ2-5; 8 nucleotides match TRBD2. CDR3 size: 16 residues. CDR1 and CDR2 from the germline V gene are SGHNT and YYREEE (reference sequence). V trimming: 0 bases; J trimming: 8 bases; junction bases outside the gene matches: 12. The CDR3 loop reads CASSLDWRGATETQYF. CDR3 DNA sequence: TGTGCCAGCAGCTTGGATTGGCGGGGGGCAACCGAAACCCAGTACTTC. Full variable domain (rest looked up from reference TRBV5-4 and TRBJ2-5): ETGVTQSPTHLIKTRGQQVTLRCSSQSGHNTVSWYQQALGQGPQFIFQYYREEENGRGNFPPRFSGLQFPNYSSELNVNALELDDSALYLCASSLDWRGATETQYFGPGTRLLVL.

This clonotype was recorded many times. This chain uses TRBV19 with TRBJ1-4; D is ambiguous. Germline CDR1 and CDR2: LNHDA and SQIVND (reference sequence). This CDR3 contains 13 residues. V was pared by 7 bases and J by 2 bases, with 8 bases between. CDR3 coding DNA: TGTGCCAGTACTGGGTGGACTAATGAAAAACTGTTTTTT. Translated: CASTGWTNEKLFF.

In its sample, this clonotype was seen a few times. This sequence joins TRBV19 and TRBJ2-5; 9 bases line up with TRBD2. J was trimmed by 5 bases and V by 9 bases; bases with no gene match: 16. The germline CDR1 and CDR2 sequences are LNHDA and SQIVND (reference sequence). The CDR3 consists of 16 residues. In DNA, the CDR3 is TGTGCCAGCAGTTCCCCAGGGACTAGCTTTTACGAGACCCAGTACTTC. This translates into CASSSPGTSFYETQYF.

At least ten counts were recorded for this clonotype. V and J are TRBV29-1 and TRBJ1-2, with 9 bases that match TRBD1. CDR3 length: 12 residues. Germline assignment: CDR1 SQVTM and CDR2 ANQGSEA. J lost 6 bases, V lost 7 bases, and 6 bases had no gene match. For the CDR3, the DNA is TGCAGCGGGGGGGACAGGGCGGATGGCTACACCTTC. Encoded protein: CSGGDRADGYTF.

This clonotype has just a few counts. This chain links TRBV2 with TRBJ2-7, with 10 bases fitting TRBD1. V lost 8 bases and J lost 3; bases outside the gene matches: 7. The CDR3 totals 14 residues. The germline gives CDR1 SNHLY, CDR2 FYNNEI. DNA of the CDR3: TGTGCCAGCCCCCCCGGGACAGGGGACTACGAGCAGTACTTC. It specifies CASPPGTGDYEQYF.